Each of the 9 T cell receptor beta chains below was sequenced from the same sample in a study of cytomegalovirus exposure and HLA in healthy donors. 60 Vbeta and 13 Jbeta primers were used in PCR. Clones were read by immunoSEQ multiplex PCR, and TCRdb kept only the in-frame ones, dropping some. The sample lists about 110,000 clones, approximately 71% occurring once. What was sequenced was PBMCs. Receptors were obtained from a woman in her seventies in good health and CMV-seropositive.

The chain is built from TRBV7-2 and TRBJ2-7; D remains ambiguous. In germline, CDR1 is SGHTA, CDR2 FQGNSA. The CDR3 covers 14 residues. Trimming left V 0 bases short and J 3 bases short, with 9 bases between. CDR3 in amino acids: CASSLASVFYEQYF. CDR3 nucleotides: TGTGCCAGCAGCTTAGCGTCTGTTTTCTACGAGCAGTACTTC.

This clone was found once. This chain joins TRBV6-1 and TRBJ1-2, with 9 bases matching TRBD1. Trimming at V came to 1 base and at J to 7 bases, leaving 4 bases not matched to a gene. The CDR3 spans 14 residues. In germline, CDR1 is MNHNS, CDR2 SASEGT. In DNA, the CDR3 is TGTGCCAGCAGTGAAGAGCCGACAGGGGGTGGCTACACCTTC. It translates to CASSEEPTGGGYTF.

This clone came up once. The chain has TRBV7-2 and TRBJ1-2; D may be TRBD1 (5 bases). V was cut by 3 bases and J by 7 bases, with 12 bases left in between. The CDR3 runs 13 residues. CDR1 and CDR2 from the germline V gene are SGHTA and FQGNSA. Written as DNA, the CDR3 is TGTGCCAGCAGCTTGGTAGGGGCAGGTGGCTACACCTTC. Its translation is CASSLVGAGGYTF.

This clone was observed a handful of times. The rearrangement links TRBV19 to TRBJ2-7, with TRBD1 as a possible D gene (6 bases). Germline CDR1 LNHDA, CDR2 SQIVND (reference sequence). The ends were cut back, 7 bases at V and 6 bases at J, with 22 bases in the middle. The CDR3 covers 15 residues. The DNA for the CDR3 is TGTGCCAGTAAACGCGCGGCTACAGGGTTCGGCGAGCAGTACTTC. Encoded protein: CASKRAATGFGEQYF.

The chain joins TRBV27 to TRBJ2-5, with 12 bases fitting TRBD1. The J segment lost 5 bases and the V segment lost 5 bases, leaving 6 bases of the junction unmatched. This CDR3 is 15 amino acids long. Germline CDR1 reads MNHEY; CDR2 reads SMNVEV (reference sequence). CDR3 bases: TGTGCCAGCAGTGCCGGGACAGGGGGCGGTGAGACCCAGTACTTC. Its translation: CASSAGTGGGETQYF.

The chain joins TRBV6-5 to TRBJ1-2, with TRBD1 identical over 7 bases. Losses at the gene ends were 6 bases for V and 8 bases for J; bases not matched to a gene: 9. The CDR3 totals 13 residues. Per germline, CDR1 MNHEY and CDR2 SVGAGI. CDR3 sequence reads: CASSGPGQKGYTF. CDR3 coding DNA: TGTGCCAGCAGCGGGCCGGGACAGAAAGGCTACACCTTC.

The chain employs TRBV30 and TRBJ2-1; TRBD2 is a possible D gene (6 bases). Trimming shortened V by 7 bases and J by 0 bases, and 10 bases separated the two germline ends. Germline lookup yields CDR1 GTSNPN and CDR2 SVGIG (reference sequence). This CDR3 has 13 residues. In nucleotides, the CDR3 is TGTGCCTCGGACGGGAGCTCCTACAATGAGCAGTTCTTC. The encoded protein is CASDGSSYNEQFF.

The chain combines TRBV13 with TRBJ2-3; 7 positions match TRBD1. Germline trimming cut 8 bases from V and 0 bases from J; bases unmatched to any gene: 8. CDR1 PRHDT and CDR2 FYEKMQ come from the germline V gene (reference sequence). This CDR3 has 15 residues. CDR3 protein: CASEQGIPSTDTQYF. The CDR3 DNA reads as TGTGCCAGCGAACAGGGGATCCCTAGCACAGATACGCAGTATTTT. Combining the CDR3 with reference TRBV13 and TRBJ2-3 gives the whole variable domain AAGVIQSPRHLIKEKRETATLKCYPIPRHDTVYWYQQGPGQDPQFLISFYEKMQSDKGSIPDRFSAQQFSDYHSELNMSSLELGDSALYFCASEQGIPSTDTQYFGPGTRLTVL.

This clone was detected once. The chain has TRBV21-1 and TRBJ2-1; the D call TRBD2 from the table was never checked on the DNA. TRBV21-1 is a recognized pseudogene. The CDR3 spans 11 residues. CDR3 protein: CASLWGDEQFF. CDR3 nucleotide sequence: TGTGCCAGCCTCTGGGGGGATGAGCAGTTCTTC.